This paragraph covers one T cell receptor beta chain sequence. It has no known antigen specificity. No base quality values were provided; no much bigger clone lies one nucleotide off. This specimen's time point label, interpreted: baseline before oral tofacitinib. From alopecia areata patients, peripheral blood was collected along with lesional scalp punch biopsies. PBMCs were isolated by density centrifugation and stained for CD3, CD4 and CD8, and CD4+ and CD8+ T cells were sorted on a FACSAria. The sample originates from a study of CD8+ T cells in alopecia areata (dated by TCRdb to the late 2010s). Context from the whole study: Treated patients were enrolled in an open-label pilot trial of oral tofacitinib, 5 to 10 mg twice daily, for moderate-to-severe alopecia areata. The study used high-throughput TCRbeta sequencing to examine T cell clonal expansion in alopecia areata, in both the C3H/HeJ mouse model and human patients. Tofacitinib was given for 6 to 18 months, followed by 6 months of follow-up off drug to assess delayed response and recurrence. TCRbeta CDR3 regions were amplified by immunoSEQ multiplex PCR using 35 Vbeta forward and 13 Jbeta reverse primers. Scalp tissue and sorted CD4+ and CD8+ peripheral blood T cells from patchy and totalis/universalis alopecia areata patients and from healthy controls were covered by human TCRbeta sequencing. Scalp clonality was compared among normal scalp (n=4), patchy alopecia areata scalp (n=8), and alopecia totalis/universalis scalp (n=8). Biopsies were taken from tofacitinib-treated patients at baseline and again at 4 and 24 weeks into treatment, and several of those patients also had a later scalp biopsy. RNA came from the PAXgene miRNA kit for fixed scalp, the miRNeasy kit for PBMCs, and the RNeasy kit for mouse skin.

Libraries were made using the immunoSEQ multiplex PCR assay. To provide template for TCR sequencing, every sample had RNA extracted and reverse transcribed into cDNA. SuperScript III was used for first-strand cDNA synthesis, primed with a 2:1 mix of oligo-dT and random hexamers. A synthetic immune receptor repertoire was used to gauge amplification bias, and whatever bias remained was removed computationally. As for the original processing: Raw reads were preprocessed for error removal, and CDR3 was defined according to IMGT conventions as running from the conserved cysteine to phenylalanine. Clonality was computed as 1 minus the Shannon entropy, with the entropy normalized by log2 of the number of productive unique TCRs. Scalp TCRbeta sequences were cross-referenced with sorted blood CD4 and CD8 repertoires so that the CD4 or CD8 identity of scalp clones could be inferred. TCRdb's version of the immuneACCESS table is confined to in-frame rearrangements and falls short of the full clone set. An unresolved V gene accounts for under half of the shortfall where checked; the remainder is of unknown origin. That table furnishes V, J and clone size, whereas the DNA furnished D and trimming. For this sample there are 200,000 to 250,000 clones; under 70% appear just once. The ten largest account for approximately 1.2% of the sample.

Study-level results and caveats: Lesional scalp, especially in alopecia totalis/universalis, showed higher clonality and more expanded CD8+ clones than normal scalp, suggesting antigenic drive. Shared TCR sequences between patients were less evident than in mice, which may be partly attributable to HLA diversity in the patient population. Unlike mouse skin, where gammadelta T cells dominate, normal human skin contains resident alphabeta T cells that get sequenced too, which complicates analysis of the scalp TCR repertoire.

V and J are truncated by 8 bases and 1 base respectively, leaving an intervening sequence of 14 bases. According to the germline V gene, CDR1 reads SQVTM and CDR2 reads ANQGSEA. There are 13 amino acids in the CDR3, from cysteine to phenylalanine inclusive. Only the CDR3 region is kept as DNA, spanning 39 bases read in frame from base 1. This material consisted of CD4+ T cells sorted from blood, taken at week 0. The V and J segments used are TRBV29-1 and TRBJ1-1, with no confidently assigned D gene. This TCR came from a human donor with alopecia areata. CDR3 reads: CSTLRRGNTEAFF. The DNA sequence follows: TGCAGCACCCTTAGGCGAGGGAACACTGAAGCTTTCTTT. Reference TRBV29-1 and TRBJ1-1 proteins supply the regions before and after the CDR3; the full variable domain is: SAVISQKPSRDICQRGTSLTIQCQVDSQVTMMFWYRQQPGQSLTLIATANQGSEATYESGFVIDKFPISRPNLTFSTLTVSNMSPEDSSIYLCSTLRRGNTEAFFGQGTRLTVV.